These T cell receptor beta chains were read from a single sample in a study of blood T cell repertoires in COVID-19. Sequenced by immunoSEQ multiplex PCR; TCRdb stores in-frame clones only, minus some. The repertoire has around 700,000 clones, about 87% of them found once; the top ten carry approximately 0.25%. Sequencing used peripheral blood. Receptors originate from a woman between 18 and 29 years old with acute or convalescent COVID-19. CDR3s include the opening cysteine and the closing phenylalanine or tryptophan. D genes are given only for firm matches. Clone size is shown for a subset of rows, as once, few, many or a class of expanded clone.

>TRBD2|TRBV5-6|TRBJ2-5|NA
TGTGCCAGCAGTTCGGGACTAGCGGGGGGAGCCCAAGAGACCCAGTACTTC
CASSSGLAGGAQETQYF
>NA|TRBV4-2|TRBJ1-2|NA
TGTGCCAGCAGCCAAGAGGGTGGGACATGGGATGGCTACACCTTC
CASSQEGGTWDGYTF
>TRBD1|TRBV6-6|TRBJ1-5|NA
TGTGCCAGCAGAGGGGGCGGGCAGCCCCAGCATTTT
CASRGGGQPQHF
>TRBD1|TRBV13|TRBJ1-1|NA
TGTGCCAGCAGCCCTTCAGGGGGAAACACTGAAGCTTTCTTT
CASSPSGGNTEAFF
>NA|TRBV12-3/TRBV12-4|TRBJ2-7|NA
TGTGCCAGCAGTTTATCCAGATCGGGACTGTACTTC
CASSLSRSGLYF
>NA|TRBV19|TRBJ1-6|NA
TGTGCCAGTAGGGAAGGGGTCCTATTCAATTCACCCCTCCACTTT
CASREGVLFNSPLHF
>NA|TRBV4-1|TRBJ1-6|NA
TGCGCCAGCAGCCATCCCAAACAGGGCTCGGATAATTCACCCCTCCACTTT
CASSHPKQGSDNSPLHF
>TRBD1|TRBV5-8|TRBJ2-3|NA
TGTGCCAGCAGCTTACCGTACAGGGGGGGCACAGATACGCAGTATTTT
CASSLPYRGGTDTQYF
>TRBD2|TRBV7-6|TRBJ2-3|NA
TGTGCCAGCAGCTTAGCTTCCGCGGGGGGGGGAGATACGCAGTATTTT
CASSLASAGGGDTQYF
>NA|TRBV7-2|TRBJ2-3|NA
TGTGCCAGCAGCTTAGAGACAGGTACCCCAGATACGCAGTATTTT
CASSLETGTPDTQYF
>NA|TRBV6-5|TRBJ1-6|NA
TGTGCCAGCACTAGGTACTGGAATTCACCCCTCCACTTT
CASTRYWNSPLHF
>TRBD1|TRBV10-3|TRBJ1-6|NA
TGTGCCATCAGTAACCCAGGGGGGCTAAATTCACCCCTCCACTTT
CAISNPGGLNSPLHF
>NA|TRBV6-1|TRBJ2-7|few
TGTGCCAGCAGTGAAGCCCCAGGGGAGGGTTACGAGCAGTACTTC
CASSEAPGEGYEQYF
>NA|TRBV7-2|TRBJ1-3|NA
TGTGCCAGCAGCTTAGGTCCTGCAGGGGCAGGAAACACCATATATTTT
CASSLGPAGAGNTIYF
>TRBD1|TRBV11-2|TRBJ1-1|NA
TGTGCCAGCAGCTTAGGGACAGGGTATATGGACACTGAAGCTTTCTTT
CASSLGTGYMDTEAFF
>TRBD1|TRBV6-5|TRBJ1-4|NA
TGTGCCAGCAGTTACTCAAAGACAGGGGGAGGCGAAAAACTGTTTTTT
CASSYSKTGGGEKLFF
>NA|TRBV2|TRBJ1-5|NA
TGTGCCAGCAGTGATGGGCATATCAATCAGCCCCAGCATTTT
CASSDGHINQPQHF
>NA|TRBV5-1|TRBJ1-4|NA
TGCGCCAGCAGGGCGGAGACAGACCTTTTTGAAAAACTGTTTTTT
CASRAETDLFEKLFF
>TRBD1|TRBV19|TRBJ2-1|NA
TGTGCCAGTAGTCCGTCGACAGGGCACAATGAGCAGTTCTTC
CASSPSTGHNEQFF
>NA|TRBV10-2|TRBJ2-7|NA
TGCGCCAGCAGTGAGAACCAAGCTAGCCGCGAGTACTTC
CASSENQASREYF
>TRBD1|TRBV6-5|TRBJ1-2|NA
TGTGCCAGCAGATCGACAGGGAACTATGGCTACACCTTC
CASRSTGNYGYTF
>NA|TRBV5-6|TRBJ2-2|NA
TGTGCCAGCAGCTTCGGGCCGCAGGGGGGTTTCACCGGGGAGCTGTTTTTT
CASSFGPQGGFTGELFF
>NA|TRBV5-6|TRBJ2-7|NA
TGTGCCAGCAGCTATGGACGGGGAACCTACGAGCAGTACTTC
CASSYGRGTYEQYF
>NA|TRBV19|TRBJ2-2|NA
TGTGCCAGTAGTGCCTGGCGGCAGGAGCTGTTTTTT
CASSAWRQELFF
>NA|TRBV7-5|TRBJ1-5|NA
TGTGCCCCTCAGATGACTCAGGGGGGTGGCAATCAGCCCCAGCATTTT
CAPQMTQGGGNQPQHF
>NA|TRBV27|TRBJ2-3|NA
TGTGCCAGCAGTTCCTACAGGACATCCGGAGATACGCAGTATTTT
CASSSYRTSGDTQYF
>TRBD2|TRBV29-1|TRBJ2-5|NA
TGCAGCGTTGAAAAGCGGGGGGTAAGAGTAGCCCAGTACTTC
CSVEKRGVRVAQYF
>TRBD1|TRBV9|TRBJ2-1|NA
TGTGCCAGCAGCTTAACGGGACAGGGGCCTCCCCATTACGGGAATGAGCAGTTCTTC
CASSLTGQGPPHYGNEQFF
>NA|TRBV5-1|TRBJ1-1|few
TGCGCCAGCAGCTTGATCGGGGGCACTGAAGCTTTCTTT
CASSLIGGTEAFF
>TRBD1|TRBV2|TRBJ1-2|NA
TGTGCCAGCAACCGCGGACAGGAGGGCTATGGCTACACCTTC
CASNRGQEGYGYTF
>TRBD1|TRBV2|TRBJ1-5|once
TGTGCCAGCAGCGGCCGGGACAGGGGTAGGCAGCCCCAGCATTTT
CASSGRDRGRQPQHF
>NA|TRBV2|TRBJ1-2|NA
TGTGCCAGCAGGACAGGTTTTGGCTACACCTTC
CASRTGFGYTF
>NA|TRBV7-2|TRBJ2-1|NA
TGTGCCAGCAGCGCAACCCGGGACAATGAGCAGTTCTTC
CASSATRDNEQFF
>TRBD1|TRBV5-1|TRBJ1-4|NA
TGCGCCAGCAGCTTGGGACAGGGACAGGAAAAACTGTTTTTT
CASSLGQGQEKLFF
>TRBD1|TRBV19|TRBJ1-6|NA
TGTGCCAGTAGTATCATCGGGACAGGGACATCACCCCTCCACTTT
CASSIIGTGTSPLHF
>NA|TRBV7-9|TRBJ2-2|NA
TGTGCCAGCAGCTTCGAGCTAAACACCGGGGAGCTGTTTTTT
CASSFELNTGELFF
>NA|TRBV6-6|TRBJ1-2|once
TGTGCCAGCAGACTACGTTTAGTCCCTTATGGCTACACCTTC
CASRLRLVPYGYTF
>NA|TRBV21-1|TRBJ2-7|NA
TGTGCCAGCAGCAAAGGACGGCGGGACAGCTTTCGGTACGAGCAGTACTTC
CASSKGRRDSFRYEQYF
>NA|TRBV29-1|TRBJ1-6|NA
TGCAGCGTTTCCGTTGAGGGAAATTCACCCCTCCACTTT
CSVSVEGNSPLHF
>TRBD1|TRBV18|TRBJ1-1|NA
TGTGCCAGCTCACCCGGACAGGCATACACTGAAGCTTTCTTT
CASSPGQAYTEAFF
>NA|TRBV7-9|TRBJ2-6|NA
TGTGCCAGCAGCTTAGACTTAGCCCAGCCTGGGGCCAACGTCCTGACTTTC
CASSLDLAQPGANVLTF
>TRBD1|TRBV27|TRBJ2-2|NA
TGTGCCAGCAGGCCATCTCGACAGGGGGCGACCGGGGAGCTGTTTTTT
CASRPSRQGATGELFF
>NA|TRBV7-9|TRBJ2-1|NA
TGTGCCAGCAGCTCCTTTAGCGGTCCGTCCTACAATGAGCAGTTCTTC
CASSSFSGPSYNEQFF
>TRBD2|TRBV12-5|TRBJ2-1|NA
TGTGCTAGTGGTTTGCCAGCGGGGGACAATGAGCAGTTCTTC
CASGLPAGDNEQFF
>NA|TRBV14|TRBJ2-7|NA
TGTGCCAGCAGCCAGGGAGTCTCGCGCTCCTACGAGCAGTACTTC
CASSQGVSRSYEQYF
>TRBD1|TRBV9|TRBJ1-5|once
TGTGCCAGCAGCGGAGACAGGGAATATCAGCCCCAGCATTTT
CASSGDREYQPQHF
>NA|TRBV30|TRBJ1-2|NA
TGTGCCAGCCGGACACAATCCAACTATGGCTACACCTTC
CASRTQSNYGYTF
>TRBD2|TRBV4-1|TRBJ2-3|NA
TGCGCCAGCAGCCACCTAGGGACTAGCGGTTCAGATACGCAGTATTTT
CASSHLGTSGSDTQYF
>TRBD1|TRBV7-9|TRBJ2-7|NA
TGTGCCAGCAGCTTAAGACCCCTCGGGACAGGGAACTACGAGCAGTACTTC
CASSLRPLGTGNYEQYF
>NA|TRBV27|TRBJ1-5|NA
TGTGCCAGCAAAGGGGGCAATCAGCCCCAGCATTTT
CASKGGNQPQHF
>NA|TRBV15|TRBJ1-3|few
TGTGCCACCAGCAGAGAGCGGGGGGCCGGGACTGGAAACACCATATATTTT
CATSRERGAGTGNTIYF
>NA|TRBV5-1|TRBJ1-1|NA
TGCGCCAGCAGCCCCCGGCCAGGGGTAAACACTGAAGCTTTCTTT
CASSPRPGVNTEAFF